This T cell receptor (beta chain) emerged from a study of low-dose radiotherapy and immunotherapy resistance in tumors. Time point specified: after trial treatment. Treatment noted: LDRT plus nivolumab, ipilimumab, low-dose cyclophosphamide and aspirin (RACIN trial). Eligible patients had advanced solid tumors lacking tumor-infiltrating lymphocytes. Covering alpha and beta chains, TRAV- and TRBV-specific primers were used for the first-strand cDNA. The PCR that amplified TCRs ran for around 20 cycles, relying on a constant-region primer and a V-primer adapter. TCRdb analysed the reads with MiXCR anew, one entry per CDR3 protein. The sample contains approximately 91,000 distinct CDR3 sequences, approximately 22% of which appear only once. Trimming cost V 2 bases and J 8 bases, with 11 bases left between them. The V gene's germline CDR1 is SGHTA and CDR2 FQGNSA. This CDR3 region has 13 residues. With respect to this clonotype: A much larger clone lies a single base off, so this may be a read error.

The rearrangement uses TRBV7-2 and TRBJ2-3; D not resolved. This clonotype was obtained from a female donor with ovarian cancer. The sequencing here drew on PBMCs, taken after low-dose radiotherapy plus immunotherapy. The CDR3 protein is CASSLMAWGTQYF. DNA for the CDR3: TGTGCCAGCAGCTTAATGGCATGGGGTACGCAGTATTTT.